A single sample is the source of the 18 T cell receptor beta chains below, sequenced in a study of blood T cell repertoires in COVID-19. Sequenced by immunoSEQ multiplex PCR; TCRdb stores in-frame clones only, minus some. The sample lists roughly 80,000 clones, about four fifths occurring once. The sequencing input was peripheral blood. Source of these receptors: a human donor in a cohort sampled during active COVID-19.

This clone was observed a few times. The rearrangement uses TRBV7-3 and TRBJ2-3, with TRBD2 as a possible D gene (6 bases). CDR1 and CDR2 from the germline V gene are SGHTA and FQGTGA. The V gene lost 7 bases and the J gene lost 4 bases, with 15 bases spanning the gap. The CDR3 has 14 residues. In DNA form, the CDR3 reads TGTGCCAGCAAATCCGGGACTTCCGCAGATACGCAGTATTTT. Protein sequence: CASKSGTSADTQYF.

The V and J genes are TRBV7-2 and TRBJ2-6; D might be TRBD2 (6 bases). The CDR3 covers 16 residues. The V gene lost 2 bases and the J gene lost 1 base, with 9 bases spanning the gap. Per germline, CDR1 SGHTA and CDR2 FQGNSA. CDR3 nucleotide sequence: TGTGCCAGCAGCTTACTGGGGGGATCTGGGGCCAACGTCCTGACTTTC. It yields the protein CASSLLGGSGANVLTF.

This clone was picked up a small number of times. The chain carries TRBV6-1 and TRBJ1-2, with 8 bases fitting TRBD1. V gave up 5 bases and J gave up 7 bases; unmatched junction bases: 6. The germline V gene has CDR1 MNHNS and CDR2 SASEGT. CDR3 length: 13 residues. CDR3 in amino acids: CASSSDRGSGYTF. The CDR3 nucleotides read TGTGCCAGCAGTTCAGACAGGGGCTCTGGCTACACCTTC.

The V gene is TRBV6-5, the J gene TRBJ2-2, with 12 bases that match TRBD1. The CDR3 runs 15 residues. V lost 10 bases and J lost 6; bases outside the gene matches: 9. Germline lookup yields CDR1 MNHEY and CDR2 SVGAGI. CDR3 bases: TGTGCCACCAGGAGGGGGACAGGGGGCTCCGGGGAGCTGTTTTTT. As protein: CATRRGTGGSGELFF.

This clone was detected only once. The CDR3 reads CASSVGDRRPEKLFF. The CDR3 DNA reads TGTGCCAGCAGCGTAGGGGACAGGCGGCCGGAAAAACTGTTTTTT. The chain uses TRBV9 and TRBJ1-4; 8 bases are a match to TRBD1. Germline V lookup: CDR1 SGDLS, CDR2 YYNGEE. The CDR3 loop spans 15 amino acids. Germline trimming cut 0 bases from V and 8 bases from J; bases unmatched to any gene: 6.

The chain joins TRBV21-1 to TRBJ2-7; the D call in the table, TRBD1, was not verified against the DNA. TRBV21-1 is shown as a pseudogene. CDR3 length: 14 amino acids. The CDR3 region is CASSKDRVSYEQYF. In DNA, the CDR3 is TGTGCCAGCAGCAAAGACAGGGTGTCCTACGAGCAGTACTTC.

This sequence joins TRBV9 and TRBJ2-1, with TRBD2 identical over 10 bases. The germline CDR1 and CDR2 sequences are SGDLS and YYNGEE. Unmatched junction bases numbered 7, after V lost 3 bases and J lost 7 bases. The CDR3 runs 15 residues. The CDR3 region is CASSAGTSERNEQFF. The CDR3 nucleotides read TGTGCCAGCAGCGCCGGGACTAGCGAACGTAATGAGCAGTTCTTC.

The chain carries TRBV27 and TRBJ2-1; 8 bases align to TRBD2. Looked up from germline, CDR1 is MNHEY and CDR2 is SMNVEV (reference sequence). This CDR3 has 17 residues. With V trimmed by 0 bases and J by 5 bases, 9 bases remained unmatched. CDR3 sequence: CASSLSIRTSRDNEQFF. In DNA, the CDR3 is TGTGCCAGCAGTTTATCGATACGGACTAGCCGCGACAATGAGCAGTTCTTC.

The chain links TRBV29-1 to TRBJ1-1, with D possibly being TRBD1 (6 bases). The germline V and J ends were trimmed by 6 bases and 8 bases, with 10 bases remaining between them. The CDR3 is 10 residues long. CDR1 SQVTM and CDR2 ANQGSEA come from the germline V gene. The CDR3 DNA reads as TGCAGCGTGACAGGACACGAAGCTTTCTTT. Translating it yields CSVTGHEAFF. Filled out from reference TRBV29-1 and TRBJ1-1, the complete variable domain reads SAVISQKPSRDICQRGTSLTIQCQVDSQVTMMFWYRQQPGQSLTLIATANQGSEATYESGFVIDKFPISRPNLTFSTLTVSNMSPEDSSIYLCSVTGHEAFFGQGTRLTVV.

The V and J genes are TRBV29-1 and TRBJ2-7, with D possibly being TRBD1 (6 bases). Per germline, CDR1 SQVTM and CDR2 ANQGSEA. V lost 4 bases to trimming and J lost 5 bases, with 12 bases between them. This CDR3 region has 12 residues. The chain's CDR3 is CSVVGAGDEQYF. CDR3 bases: TGCAGCGTTGTGGGGGCGGGCGACGAGCAGTACTTC.

CDR3 coding DNA: TGTGCCAGCAGCGCCGCGGGCACAGATACGCAGTATTTT. This translates into CASSAAGTDTQYF. The chain has TRBV2 and TRBJ2-3; D gene uncertain. Trimming took off 6 bases at V and 1 base at J, with 8 bases between the two ends. The germline gives CDR1 SNHLY, CDR2 FYNNEI. CDR3 length: 13 residues.

The chain recombines TRBV5-1 with TRBJ2-3; 9 bases are shared with TRBD1. The length of the CDR3 is 14 residues. V lost 10 bases and J lost 4; bases outside the gene matches: 10. Germline values: CDR1 SGHRS, CDR2 YFSETQ. CDR3 sequence: CAGQGQGSADTQYF. The CDR3 nucleotides are TGCGCCGGACAGGGACAGGGATCCGCAGATACGCAGTATTTT. Filled out from reference TRBV5-1 and TRBJ2-3, the complete variable domain reads KAGVTQTPRYLIKTRGQQVTLSCSPISGHRSVSWYQQTPGQGLQFLFEYFSETQRNKGNFPGRFSGRQFSNSRSEMNVSTLELGDSALYLCAGQGQGSADTQYFGPGTRLTVL.

The chain joins TRBV6-8 to TRBJ2-1; 15 nucleotides align to TRBD2. From germline, CDR1 is MNHGY and CDR2 SAAAGT. V trimming: 10 bases; J trimming: 9 bases; junction bases outside the gene matches: 16. The length of the CDR3 is 17 residues. CDR3 bases: TGTGCCACCAACCACAGGGGCGGACTAGCGGGAGGGCTTGAGCAGTTCTTC. Protein sequence: CATNHRGGLAGGLEQFF.

The chain uses TRBV7-9 and TRBJ2-7; D not certain. V lost 6 bases and J 5 bases, leaving 8 bases between the germline ends. The germline V gene has CDR1 SEHNR and CDR2 FQNEAQ (reference sequence). This CDR3 region has 11 residues. CDR3 loop: CASSLQDEQYF. The CDR3 nucleotides are TGTGCCAGCAGTTTGCAGGACGAGCAGTACTTC.

This rearrangement joins TRBV9 to TRBJ2-7, with D maybe TRBD2 (6 bases). The CDR3 is 15 residues long. The V end lost 10 bases, the J end lost 0 bases, and 20 bases lay between the germline ends. Germline assignment: CDR1 SGDLS and CDR2 YYNGEE. CDR3 amino acids: CARTPRGGSSYEQYF. The CDR3 coding sequence is TGTGCCCGAACCCCTCGTGGGGGGTCCTCCTACGAGCAGTACTTC.

This chain joins TRBV3-1 (or the pseudogene TRBV3-2) and TRBJ1-1; 7 positions agree with TRBD1. Germline V gene lookup returns CDR1 LGHDT and CDR2 YNNKEL (reference sequence). Unmatched junction bases numbered 12, after V lost 4 bases and J lost 10 bases. This CDR3 has 14 residues. The CDR3 sequence: CASSLSRTGSSAFF. CDR3 DNA sequence: TGTGCCAGCAGCCTCTCCCGGACAGGTTCTTCAGCTTTCTTT.

The V and J genes are TRBV7-2 and TRBJ1-1; D is undetermined. The CDR3 has 13 residues. Deletions cut 4 bases from V and 3 bases from J, with 9 bases between. Germline lookup yields CDR1 SGHTA and CDR2 FQGNSA. The CDR3 sequence: CASSSEIDTEAFF. CDR3 coding DNA: TGTGCCAGCAGCTCCGAGATTGACACTGAAGCTTTCTTT.

J is TRBJ1-1 and V is TRBV28; 10 nucleotides line up with TRBD1. The V gene end was trimmed by 5 bases and the J gene end by 5 bases; junction bases not matched to a gene: 11. There are 16 residues in the CDR3. Germline V gives CDR1 MDHEN, CDR2 SYDVKM. CDR3 sequence: CASSGGQGRMRTEAFF. CDR3 coding DNA: TGTGCCAGCAGTGGGGGACAGGGGCGAATGCGGACTGAAGCTTTCTTT.